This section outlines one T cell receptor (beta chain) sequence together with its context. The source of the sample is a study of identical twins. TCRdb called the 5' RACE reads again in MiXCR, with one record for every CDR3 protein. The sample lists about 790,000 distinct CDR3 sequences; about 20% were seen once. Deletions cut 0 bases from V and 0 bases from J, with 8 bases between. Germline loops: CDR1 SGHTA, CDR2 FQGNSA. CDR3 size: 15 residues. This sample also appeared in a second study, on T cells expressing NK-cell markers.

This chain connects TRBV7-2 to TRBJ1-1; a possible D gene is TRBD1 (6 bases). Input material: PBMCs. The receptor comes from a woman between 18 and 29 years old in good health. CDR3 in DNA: TGTGCCAGCAGCTTAGCGGGGGCTTTGAACACTGAAGCTTTCTTT. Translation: CASSLAGALNTEAFF.